Below are 5 T cell receptor beta chains sequenced from a single sample in a study of T cells in pancreatic ductal adenocarcinoma. The table came from immunoSEQ multiplex PCR; TCRdb's copy has only in-frame clones and leaves some out. The sample includes approximately 9,400 clones, 67% of them seen just once. The selected patients with pancreatic ductal adenocarcinoma had surgery but no neoadjuvant therapy. The sample consisted of pancreatic tumor tissue. The receptor set was obtained from a human donor with pancreatic ductal adenocarcinoma.

The genes are TRBV5-5 and TRBJ1-2; D unclear. V lost 0 bases and J 7 bases, leaving 13 bases between the germline ends. CDR1 and CDR2 (germline): SGHKS, YYEKEE (reference sequence). The CDR3 runs 14 residues. The CDR3 is CASSLGWGNSGYTF. The CDR3 DNA follows: TGTGCCAGCAGCTTGGGGTGGGGAAATTCTGGCTACACCTTC.

The chain employs TRBV30 and TRBJ1-4; tentatively, D is TRBD1 (5 bases). This CDR3 region has 12 residues. Trimming stripped 0 bases from V and 9 bases from J, with 8 bases between. Per the germline V gene, CDR1 is GTSNPN and CDR2 is SVGIG (reference sequence). Written as DNA, the CDR3 is TGTGCCTGGAGTGTGCAGGGACAAAAACTGTTTTTT. Its translation: CAWSVQGQKLFF.

This chain uses TRBV10-2 with TRBJ2-7; D assignment may be TRBD1 or TRBD2 (6 bases each). The CDR3 runs to 12 residues. Germline CDR1 WSHSY, CDR2 SAAADI. V was shortened by 4 bases and J by 8 bases, with 12 bases between the two germline ends. The CDR3 DNA sequence: TGCGCCAGCAGTGGAGGGGGGCGTCAGCAGTACTTC. It translates to CASSGGGRQQYF.

This clone has just a few counts. This chain uses TRBV29-1 with TRBJ2-1, with a tentative D call TRBD2 (5 bases). The CDR3 consists of 11 residues. Germline V gives CDR1 SQVTM, CDR2 ANQGSEA. The germline V and J ends were trimmed by 7 bases and 3 bases, with 7 bases remaining between them. CDR3 sequence: CSGELYNEQFF. The CDR3 region has the DNA TGCAGCGGGGAGCTCTACAATGAGCAGTTCTTC.

The V gene is TRBV25-1, the J gene TRBJ1-1; D perhaps matches TRBD1 (5 bases). Germline values: CDR1 MGHDK, CDR2 SYGVNS. CDR3 size: 18 residues. V was clipped by 7 bases and J by 1 base, with 25 bases between them. The CDR3 nucleotides read TGTGCCAGCACCCCGACCCGGGGCCAGGGACTCGCGAACACTGAAGCTTTCTTT. The encoded protein is CASTPTRGQGLANTEAFF.